The 28 T cell receptor beta chains in this list originate from one sample, sequenced in a study of shared clonotypes between healthy human individuals (TCRdb year 2020). The method was the immunoSEQ multiplex PCR assay. TCRdb's version of the immuneACCESS table is confined to in-frame rearrangements and falls short of the full clone set. An unresolved V gene accounts for under half of the shortfall where checked; the remainder is of unknown origin. Present in this sample are fewer than 600,000 clones, roughly 72% of which were seen just once. The top ten constitute more than 10% of the sample. The specimen was PBMCs. These receptors came from a woman aged 40 to 50 in good health. Some clones in this sample may be carry-over from other donors' samples.

The CDR3 reads CASSGQAHQPQHF. The CDR3 DNA sequence: TGCGCCAGCAGCGGACAGGCACATCAGCCCCAGCATTTT. The chain couples TRBV10-2 to TRBJ1-5, with TRBD1 identical over 7 bases. CDR1 is WSHSY and CDR2 is SAAADI in the germline V gene. This CDR3 spans 13 amino acids. J was trimmed by 5 bases and V by 6 bases; bases with no gene match: 4.

This clone occurred a few times. Other nucleotide sequences from this sample produce the same CDR3. V and J are TRBV7-2 and TRBJ2-3; 8 bases are shared with TRBD2. This CDR3 is 15 amino acids long. Germline-derived CDR1 and CDR2 are SGHTA and FQGNSA. The V segment lost 0 bases and the J segment 6 bases; nucleotides outside the gene matches: 5. This CDR3 reads CASSLASGSRDTQYF. DNA for the CDR3: TGTGCCAGCAGCTTAGCCAGCGGGAGTAGGGATACGCAGTATTTT.

With regard to this clone: The junction and the germline gene differ at one end; a read error may be behind it. The V call is TRBV6-1, the J call TRBJ2-5, with TRBD2 identical over 9 bases. The CDR3 runs 14 residues. Per the germline V gene, CDR1 is MNHNS and CDR2 is SASEGT. In nucleotides, the CDR3 is TGTGCCAGCAGAAGTCGGACTAGCGAAGAGGCCCAGTACTTC. The encoded protein is CASRSRTSEEAQYF.

A note on this clone: This sequence is one base from a far larger clone and is likely a read error. In the same sample, other DNA sequences code for this CDR3. The chain has TRBV5-4 and TRBJ1-2; 8 bases map to TRBD1. With V trimmed by 4 bases and J by 4 bases, 6 bases remained unmatched. Germline CDR1 is SGHNT and CDR2 is YYREEE (reference sequence). The CDR3 has 14 amino acids. CDR3 protein: CASSLDREVYGYTF. The CDR3 region has the DNA TGTGCCAGCAGCCTGGACAGGGAGGTCTATGGCTACACCTTC.

The sample holds a few counts of this clone. This CDR3 is CASSLELAGVIWGEQFF. The CDR3 DNA is TGTGCCAGCAGTTTAGAACTAGCGGGAGTTATTTGGGGTGAGCAGTTCTTC. The V and J genes are TRBV28 and TRBJ2-1; 11 nucleotides match TRBD2. This CDR3 is 17 amino acids long. V shed 2 bases, J shed 9 bases, and the junction held 12 bases outside the gene matches. CDR1 and CDR2 (germline): MDHEN, SYDVKM.

This clone was recorded at least ten times. The chain joins TRBV5-1 to TRBJ1-2; D remains unclear. Germline V gene lookup returns CDR1 SGHRS and CDR2 YFSETQ. Between the trimmed V and J ends, which lost 4 bases and 4 bases, there was a span of 8 bases. CDR3 length: 12 residues. The CDR3 reads CASSGYGYGYTF. Here the CDR3 DNA reads TGCGCCAGCAGCGGGTACGGCTATGGCTACACCTTC.

Only one count was recorded for this clone. The chain carries TRBV7-9 and TRBJ2-1; 8 bases fit TRBD1. Germline loops: CDR1 SEHNR, CDR2 FQNEAQ (reference sequence). This CDR3 comprises 14 residues. With V trimmed by 1 base and J by 4 bases, 0 bases remained unmatched. The DNA for the CDR3 is TGTGCCAGCAGCTTAGGACAGGGGTACAATGAGCAGTTCTTC. Protein: CASSLGQGYNEQFF.

Remarks on this clone: This sample includes further DNA sequences coding for the same CDR3. The chain couples TRBV4-1 to TRBJ2-5; possibly TRBD2 for D (6 bases). V was cut by 1 base and J by 5 bases, with 8 bases left in between. Germline V lookup: CDR1 MGHRA, CDR2 YSYEKL. This CDR3 region has 13 residues. The chain's CDR3 is CASSQAGVETQYF. The CDR3 coding sequence is TGCGCCAGCAGCCAAGCGGGAGTGGAGACCCAGTACTTC.

With respect to this clone: The sample has other DNA sequences that encode this CDR3 too. The chain links TRBV2 to TRBJ2-5, with a weak D call TRBD1 (6 bases). V lost 6 bases to trimming and J lost 4 bases, with 12 bases between them. Germline CDR1 SNHLY, CDR2 FYNNEI. The CDR3 length is 13 residues. The CDR3 here is CASSETGGETQYF. The CDR3 DNA follows: TGTGCCAGCAGCGAGACAGGTGGAGAGACCCAGTACTTC.

V gene TRBV5-1 combines with J gene TRBJ2-1, with 7 bases that match TRBD1. Per the germline V gene, CDR1 is SGHRS and CDR2 is YFSETQ. V shed 6 bases and J 4 bases; nucleotides not matched to a gene: 10. CDR3 length: 15 residues. The CDR3 protein is CASTIETGPYNEQFF. In DNA, the CDR3 is TGCGCCAGCACCATTGAGACAGGGCCTTACAATGAGCAGTTCTTC.

The table lists this clone with a count of one. V gene TRBV15 combines with J gene TRBJ2-1, with D perhaps matching TRBD2 (5 bases). Germline assignment: CDR1 LNHNV and CDR2 YYDKDF (reference sequence). Trimming pared 6 bases from V and 4 bases from J, leaving 16 bases between. The CDR3 sequence is 15 residues long. The CDR3 region has the DNA TGTGCCACCAGGCTTCAACTAGGTGATTACAATGAGCAGTTCTTC. Translating it yields CATRLQLGDYNEQFF.

The chain recombines TRBV6-6 with TRBJ2-6; perhaps TRBD2 as D (6 bases). Trimming stripped 7 bases from V and 4 bases from J, with 17 bases between. The germline V gene has CDR1 MNHNY and CDR2 SVGAGI (reference sequence). This CDR3 region has 16 residues. DNA of the CDR3: TGTGCCAGCACCCCCCAGGCGGGATCCGGGGCCAACGTCCTGACTTTC. It codes for CASTPQAGSGANVLTF.

This clone was seen at least ten times. This chain joins TRBV7-3 and TRBJ2-1; D not certain. Germline CDR1 reads SGHTA; CDR2 reads FQGTGA. V lost 2 bases and J lost 9, with 8 bases in between. The CDR3 is 12 residues long. The CDR3 loop is CASSLAASEQFF. In DNA form, the CDR3 reads TGTGCCAGCAGCTTAGCGGCTTCTGAGCAGTTCTTC.

Only one count was recorded for this clone. This sequence is one base from a far larger clone and is likely a read error. The CDR3 does not end in the conserved phenylalanine or tryptophan, so this is likely a read error. The genes are TRBV11-2 and TRBJ1-1, with a tentative D call TRBD1 (6 bases). Trimming shortened V by 5 bases and J by 1 base, and 11 bases separated the two germline ends. The CDR3 contains 14 residues. Per germline, CDR1 SGHAT and CDR2 FQNNGV. This chain's CDR3 is CASSRWTENTEAFL. The CDR3, as DNA: TGTGCCAGCAGCCGATGGACAGAGAACACTGAAGCTTTCCTT.

The rearrangement links TRBV27 to TRBJ2-3; D could derive from TRBD1 or TRBD2 (5 bases each). In germline, CDR1 is MNHEY, CDR2 SMNVEV (reference sequence). This CDR3 spans 15 amino acids. Trimming removed 10 bases from V and 5 bases from J, with 22 bases in between. The CDR3 region is CATKAGPLGKDTQYF. In DNA form, the CDR3 reads TGTGCCACCAAAGCAGGGCCACTAGGGAAAGATACGCAGTATTTT.

This chain connects TRBV6-1 to TRBJ1-1; weak D call: TRBD1 (6 bases). The CDR3 runs 15 residues. Trimming took 1 base from V and 4 from J, leaving 13 bases between them. Germline V gene sequence: CDR1 MNHNS, CDR2 SASEGT. The CDR3 DNA follows: TGTGCCAGCAGTGAAGAGGTGACAGGAGGCACTGAAGCTTTCTTT. The encoded protein is CASSEEVTGGTEAFF.

The J gene is TRBJ2-3, the V gene TRBV15, with D unclear. Germline V gene data show CDR1 as LNHNV and CDR2 as YYDKDF (reference sequence). The CDR3 runs 15 residues. V lost 1 base to trimming and J lost 5 bases, with 13 bases between them. Here the CDR3 reads CATSRGEWAVDTQYF. The CDR3 DNA reads as TGTGCCACCAGCAGAGGCGAGTGGGCGGTAGATACGCAGTATTTT. The variable domain in full, completed from reference TRBV15 and TRBJ2-3, reads DAMVIQNPRYQVTQFGKPVTLSCSQTLNHNVMYWYQQKSSQAPKLLFHYYDKDFNNEADTPDNFQSRRPNTSFCFLDIRSPGLGDTAMYLCATSRGEWAVDTQYFGPGTRLTVL.

The V gene is TRBV7-8, the J gene TRBJ1-2; the D gene is possibly TRBD1 (5 bases). V lost 1 base and J lost 3, with 15 bases in between. Germline V gene lookup returns CDR1 SGHVS and CDR2 FQNEAQ. The CDR3 totals 16 residues. CDR3 residues: CASSLGGLAVDYGYTF. CDR3 bases: TGTGCCAGCAGCTTAGGGGGCCTGGCGGTGGACTATGGCTACACCTTC.

A word on this clone: With a much larger clone just one base away, this may be a read error. The sample carries other DNA sequences with the same CDR3. V gene TRBV7-2 combines with J gene TRBJ2-3; D possibly corresponds to TRBD2 (5 bases). Per germline, CDR1 SGHTA and CDR2 FQGNSA. V gave up 3 bases and J gave up 7 bases, with 14 bases separating them. This CDR3 is built from 14 residues. The CDR3 sequence is CASSFGGSSNTQYF. The CDR3 DNA is TGTGCCAGCAGCTTTGGTGGGAGTTCCAATACGCAGTATTTT.

J is TRBJ2-1 and V is TRBV19, with 11 bases matching TRBD2. Germline lookup yields CDR1 LNHDA and CDR2 SQIVND (reference sequence). The CDR3 loop spans 16 amino acids. With 6 bases clipped from V and 5 bases from J, the junction kept 9 bases outside the gene matches. This chain's CDR3 is CASRNSLAGGNNEQFF. CDR3 DNA sequence: TGTGCCAGTAGGAACTCGCTAGCGGGAGGCAACAATGAGCAGTTCTTC.

The rearrangement links TRBV28 to TRBJ2-7; D is ambiguous. CDR1 and CDR2 (germline): MDHEN, SYDVKM. This CDR3 has 14 amino acids. Trimming stripped 4 bases from V and 3 bases from J, with 13 bases between. The CDR3 DNA reads TGTGCCAGCAGTTCCAACGCAAACTTCTACGAGCAGTACTTC. Translation: CASSSNANFYEQYF.

As to this clone: This is likely a read error, given that the CDR3 carries no conserved phenylalanine or tryptophan at its end. This sequence joins TRBV28 and TRBJ1-2, with TRBD1 as a possible D gene (5 bases). Looked up from germline, CDR1 is MDHEN and CDR2 is SYDVKM. CDR3 length: 12 residues. V lost 5 bases and J 9 bases, leaving 13 bases between the germline ends. CDR3 bases: TGTGCCAGCAGTCCCCGGGGGGGACGCTACACCCTC. Translation: CASSPRGGRYTL.

This clone was found once. This chain connects TRBV28 to TRBJ1-5; 10 nucleotides line up with TRBD1. Unmatched junction bases numbered 3, after V lost 6 bases and J lost 4 bases. Germline V CDR1 and CDR2: MDHEN, SYDVKM. This CDR3 is built from 14 residues. DNA for the CDR3: TGTGCCAGCAGGGGGACAGGGGTGAATCAGCCCCAGCATTTT. Its protein is CASRGTGVNQPQHF.

V gene TRBV15 combines with J gene TRBJ2-2; 9 bases match TRBD2. V lost 0 bases and J lost 0; bases outside the gene matches: 5. The germline V gene encodes CDR1 LNHNV and CDR2 YYDKDF (reference sequence). This CDR3 comprises 18 residues. This CDR3 is CATSRDGLAPTNTGELFF. In nucleotides, the CDR3 is TGTGCCACCAGCAGAGACGGACTAGCGCCAACGAACACCGGGGAGCTGTTTTTT.

This chain links TRBV11-1 with TRBJ2-1; D is possibly TRBD2 (6 bases). Germline CDR1 SGHAT, CDR2 FQDESV (reference sequence). The CDR3 has 15 residues. The V end lost 5 bases, the J end lost 2 bases, and 13 bases lay between the germline ends. The CDR3 coding sequence is TGTGCCAGCAGCCCCGGCCGCGGGGCCTACAATGAGCAGTTCTTC. Amino acids: CASSPGRGAYNEQFF.

On this clone itself: At the DNA level, this CDR3 is encoded by other sequences in the same sample as well. This chain links TRBV5-1 with TRBJ1-2, with a tentative D call TRBD1 (5 bases). V was pared by 0 bases and J by 2 bases, with 8 bases between. Per the germline V gene, CDR1 is SGHRS and CDR2 is YFSETQ. The CDR3 has 14 amino acids. CDR3 loop: CASSLGQGNYGYTF. CDR3 sequence (DNA): TGCGCCAGCAGCTTGGGCCAGGGCAACTATGGCTACACCTTC. The full variable domain, rest sourced from reference TRBV5-1 and TRBJ1-2, is KAGVTQTPRYLIKTRGQQVTLSCSPISGHRSVSWYQQTPGQGLQFLFEYFSETQRNKGNFPGRFSGRQFSNSRSEMNVSTLELGDSALYLCASSLGQGNYGYTFGSGTRLTVV.

This clone was counted between two and nine times. A much more abundant neighbour one base away suggests this may be a read error. This sample also contains other DNA sequences that code for the same CDR3. This chain links TRBV29-1 with TRBJ1-2; D perhaps matches TRBD1 (5 bases). Germline CDR1 reads SQVTM; CDR2 reads ANQGSEA. The CDR3 length is 11 residues. This CDR3 is CSAPAWGGYTF. In DNA form, the CDR3 reads TGCAGCGCTCCAGCATGGGGCGGCTATACCTTC.

This chain joins TRBV4-3 and TRBJ2-3, with no clear D. The CDR3 consists of 17 residues. Trimming left V 0 bases short and J 4 bases short, with 17 bases between. The germline V gene encodes CDR1 LGHNA and CDR2 YSLEER. CDR3 DNA: TGCGCCAGCAGCCAAGATCTCGGCTCAAACCGGCCAGATACGCAGTATTTT. As protein: CASSQDLGSNRPDTQYF.